Following are 3 T cell receptor beta chains from one sample sequenced in a study of shared clonotypes between healthy human individuals (dated by TCRdb to about 2020). The library was built by means of the immunoSEQ multiplex PCR assay. Not all clones reach the TCRdb copy of this immuneACCESS table, which keeps in-frame sequences only. Checked studies attribute under half of the gap to unresolved V genes and leave the rest unexplained. The sample records 2,500,000 or so clones, 90% to 95% of which are singletons. The top ten clonotypes cover 0.13% to 0.15% of the sample. Sequenced input: naive CD4+ T cells sorted from blood. In the paper's terms, the cell subset or site label means: CD45RA+ positively selected. These receptors came from a man between 18 and 35 years old in good health.

This rearrangement joins TRBV18 to TRBJ1-4; D is ambiguous. The CDR3 totals 13 residues. Looked up from germline, CDR1 is KGHSH and CDR2 is LQKENI. Trimming pared 3 bases from V and 7 bases from J, leaving 9 bases between. CDR3 in DNA: TGTGCCAGCTCACCGCCCATGGGTGAAAAACTGTTTTTT. It yields the protein CASSPPMGEKLFF.

The V gene is TRBV9, the J gene TRBJ1-1; D unclear. Trimming removed 3 bases from V and 1 base from J, with 10 bases in between. The germline V gene encodes CDR1 SGDLS and CDR2 YYNGEE. The CDR3 has 14 residues. CDR3 amino acids: CASSALAQNTEAFF. In DNA, the CDR3 is TGTGCCAGCAGCGCCTTGGCTCAGAACACTGAAGCTTTCTTT.

The chain recombines TRBV19 with TRBJ2-2, with a possible D match to TRBD1 (6 bases). CDR3 size: 16 residues. The V and J ends lost 4 bases and 0 bases respectively, with 12 bases between them. CDR1 and CDR2 (germline): LNHDA, SQIVND (reference sequence). In DNA form, the CDR3 reads TGTGCCAGTAGTACCAGGGGTCTAACGAACACCGGGGAGCTGTTTTTT. Its translation is CASSTRGLTNTGELFF. The full variable domain, in which reference TRBV19 and TRBJ2-2 provide the parts outside the CDR3, is DGGITQSPKYLFRKEGQNVTLSCEQNLNHDAMYWYRQDPGQGLRLIYYSQIVNDFQKGDIAEGYSVSREKKESFPLTVTSAQKNPTAFYLCASSTRGLTNTGELFFGEGSRLTVL.